This T cell receptor (beta chain) was retrieved from a study of CDR3 diversity in severe acne. The CDR3 totals 14 residues. Germline CDR1 and CDR2: SGDLS and YYNGEE. With 4 bases removed from V and 2 bases from J, the gap between germline ends came to 10 bases. Each CDR3 protein is one row after TCRdb ran MiXCR on the PCR reads. The table has around 91,000 distinct CDR3 sequences, under 65% seen once; the top ten hold roughly 13%. Sequenced input: blood. The V and J genes are TRBV9 and TRBJ2-1; D possibly matches TRBD1 or TRBD2 (6 bases each). This receptor was obtained from a male donor in good health, without acne. The CDR3 loop is CASSTRDTYNEQFF. CDR3 nucleotide sequence: TGTGCCAGCAGCACGCGGGACACCTACAATGAGCAGTTCTTC.